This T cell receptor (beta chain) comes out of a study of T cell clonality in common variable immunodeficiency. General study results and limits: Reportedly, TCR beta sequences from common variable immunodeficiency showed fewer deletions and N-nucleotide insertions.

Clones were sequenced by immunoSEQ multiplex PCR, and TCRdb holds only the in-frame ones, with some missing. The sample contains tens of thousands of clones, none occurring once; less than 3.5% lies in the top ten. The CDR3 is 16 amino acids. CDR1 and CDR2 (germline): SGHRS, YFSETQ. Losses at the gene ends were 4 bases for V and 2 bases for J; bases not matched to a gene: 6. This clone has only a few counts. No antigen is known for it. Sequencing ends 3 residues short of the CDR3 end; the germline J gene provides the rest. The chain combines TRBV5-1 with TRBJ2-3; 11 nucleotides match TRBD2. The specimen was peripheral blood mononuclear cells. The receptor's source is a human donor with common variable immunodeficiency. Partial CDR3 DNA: TGCGCCAGCAGCGACCTACTAGCGGGAGACACAGATACG. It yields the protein CASSDLLAGDTDT. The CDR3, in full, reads CASSDLLAGDTDTQYF.